The 15 T cell receptor beta chains below were found in one sample sequenced in a study of OX40 agonist ivuxolimab in advanced cancers. Measured with immunoSEQ multiplex PCR; TCRdb has only the in-frame clones, and not every one. This sample has fewer than 90,000 clones; about 90% occur once, and the top ten carry about 0.8%. Sequences were derived from CD4+ or CD8+ T cells sorted from blood, sampled in a trial of the OX40 agonist ivuxolimab. The receptors originated from an adult with an advanced solid tumor such as melanoma, head and neck, liver or kidney cancer.

The J gene is TRBJ2-7, the V gene TRBV19; TRBD2 might be the D (6 bases). V lost 10 bases to trimming and J lost 4 bases, with 23 bases between them. Germline CDR1 and CDR2: LNHDA and SQIVND (reference sequence). CDR3 length: 15 amino acids. CDR3 in amino acids: CATSGRGLGVYEQYF. For the CDR3, the DNA is TGTGCCACCTCGGGGCGGGGACTGGGGGTTTACGAGCAGTACTTC.

This clone was counted a few times. J is TRBJ1-5 and V is TRBV5-1; D is perhaps TRBD1 (5 bases). Between the trimmed V and J ends, which lost 4 bases and 5 bases, there was a span of 16 bases. The CDR3 is 15 amino acids. Looked up from germline, CDR1 is SGHRS and CDR2 is YFSETQ. CDR3 DNA: TGCGCCAGCAGCCCTTGGGGGGGAGCGGATCAGCCCCAGCATTTT. This gives the protein CASSPWGGADQPQHF.

The chain carries TRBV2 and TRBJ1-1, with TRBD1 matching over 8 bases. Per the germline V gene, CDR1 is SNHLY and CDR2 is FYNNEI. The ends lost 5 bases at V and 5 bases at J; junction bases unmatched: 7. This CDR3 is 14 amino acids long. The CDR3 is CASSFSGGRTEAFF. The CDR3 nucleotides read TGTGCCAGCAGTTTTTCAGGGGGCCGGACTGAAGCTTTCTTT.

The rearrangement links TRBV9 to TRBJ2-7; a possible D gene is TRBD2 (6 bases). Between the trimmed V and J ends, which lost 3 bases and 6 bases, there was a span of 16 bases. CDR3 length equals 14 residues. The germline V gene has CDR1 SGDLS and CDR2 YYNGEE. The CDR3 protein is CASSDGDSRREQYF. The CDR3, as DNA: TGTGCCAGCAGCGACGGGGACTCCCGTCGCGAGCAGTACTTC. Full variable domain (outside the CDR3, taken from reference TRBV9 and TRBJ2-7): DSGVTQTPKHLITATGQRVTLRCSPRSGDLSVYWYQQSLDQGLQFLIQYYNGEERAKGNILERFSAQQFPDLHSELNLSSLELGDSALYFCASSDGDSRREQYFGPGTRLTVT.

As DNA, the CDR3 is TGTGCCAGCAGCCCCCGGGACTTGACAGATACGCAGTATTTT. Its protein is CASSPRDLTDTQYF. This chain connects TRBV5-4 to TRBJ2-3, with D perhaps TRBD2 (6 bases). CDR1 SGHNT and CDR2 YYREEE come from the germline V gene (reference sequence). V was shortened by 4 bases and J by 3 bases, with 12 bases between the two germline ends. This CDR3 region has 14 residues. Complete variable domain (other parts from reference TRBV5-4 and TRBJ2-3): ETGVTQSPTHLIKTRGQQVTLRCSSQSGHNTVSWYQQALGQGPQFIFQYYREEENGRGNFPPRFSGLQFPNYSSELNVNALELDDSALYLCASSPRDLTDTQYFGPGTRLTVL.

The chain employs TRBV11-2 and TRBJ2-4; D might be TRBD2 (6 bases). Germline lookup yields CDR1 SGHAT and CDR2 FQNNGV. The CDR3 loop spans 15 amino acids. Trimming removed 1 base at V and 8 bases at J, with 15 bases between. CDR3 sequence reads: CASSLGTGARDIQYF. The DNA of the CDR3 is TGTGCCAGCAGCTTAGGGACGGGAGCTAGGGACATTCAGTACTTC.

V and J are TRBV28 and TRBJ1-2, with 8 bases fitting TRBD1. CDR3 length: 13 amino acids. Germline V gene lookup returns CDR1 MDHEN and CDR2 SYDVKM. Trimming removed 5 bases from V and 8 bases from J; junction bases left unmatched: 7. CDR3 in DNA: TGTGCCAGCAGTACTCAGGGGGCAAGGGGCTACACCTTC. Translating it yields CASSTQGARGYTF.

The chain carries TRBV7-2 and TRBJ2-1; no definite D call. This CDR3 comprises 12 residues. Germline V lookup: CDR1 SGHTA, CDR2 FQGNSA. V was pared by 5 bases and J by 11 bases, with 13 bases between. The CDR3 DNA sequence: TGTGCCAGCAGCCCCGGACCCAACCAGCAGTTCTTC. This translates into CASSPGPNQQFF.

The V call is TRBV7-3, the J call TRBJ1-2; no clear D. The V end lost 5 bases, the J end lost 3 bases, and 10 bases lay between the germline ends. CDR3 length equals 13 residues. The V gene's germline CDR1 is SGHTA and CDR2 FQGTGA. CDR3 residues: CASSSGEHYGYTF. Written as DNA, the CDR3 is TGTGCCAGCAGCAGCGGGGAACACTATGGCTACACCTTC.

The J gene is TRBJ2-5, the V gene TRBV4-2, with 9 bases lining up with TRBD2. Germline CDR1 and CDR2: LGHNA and YNFKEQ. The CDR3 consists of 15 residues. J gave up 3 bases and V 1 base, and 3 bases lay outside the gene matches. CDR3 nucleotide sequence: TGTGCCAGCAGCCAAGGGGGACTAGCAGAAGAGACCCAGTACTTC. Amino acids: CASSQGGLAEETQYF.

This clone has only one observation. The chain links TRBV20-1 to TRBJ2-3, with D unclear. The CDR3 is made up of 11 amino acids. From germline, CDR1 is DFQATT and CDR2 SNEGSKA (reference sequence). Trimming removed 8 bases at V and 5 bases at J, with 11 bases between. CDR3 in amino acids: CSPFSRDTQYF. DNA for the CDR3: TGCAGTCCCTTTTCGAGAGATACGCAGTATTTT.

J is TRBJ2-3 and V is TRBV6-1; no clear D gene. Trimming shortened V by 1 base and J by 6 bases, and 17 bases separated the two germline ends. In germline, CDR1 is MNHNS, CDR2 SASEGT. CDR3 size: 16 residues. CDR3 in DNA: TGTGCCAGCAGTGAAGGGGCAGGTCTAAGGTGGGATACGCAGTATTTT. This codes for CASSEGAGLRWDTQYF.

V is TRBV5-4 and J is TRBJ2-3, with D perhaps matching TRBD2 (6 bases). Trimming pared 4 bases from V and 2 bases from J, leaving 11 bases between. Germline loops: CDR1 SGHNT, CDR2 YYREEE (reference sequence). This CDR3 is 14 amino acids long. CDR3 in amino acids: CASSQKRATDTQYF. The CDR3 DNA reads as TGTGCCAGCAGCCAGAAGCGGGCCACAGATACGCAGTATTTT.

The chain couples TRBV30 to TRBJ1-2; tentative D call: TRBD1 (6 bases). Looked up from germline, CDR1 is GTSNPN and CDR2 is SVGIG (reference sequence). V lost 8 bases and J lost 4, with 17 bases in between. This CDR3 is built from 13 residues. The CDR3 bases are TGTGCCGTACCAACAGGGATCGGCTATGGCTACACCTTC. This codes for CAVPTGIGYGYTF.

The rearrangement uses TRBV5-1 and TRBJ2-1, with D unclear. This CDR3 has 12 residues. Germline CDR1 is SGHRS and CDR2 is YFSETQ. Between the trimmed V and J ends, which lost 0 bases and 7 bases, there was a span of 5 bases. The CDR3 protein is CASSLARNEQFF. The CDR3 bases are TGCGCCAGCAGCTTGGCTAGGAATGAGCAGTTCTTC. Based on the CDR3 plus reference TRBV5-1 and TRBJ2-1, the full variable domain is KAGVTQTPRYLIKTRGQQVTLSCSPISGHRSVSWYQQTPGQGLQFLFEYFSETQRNKGNFPGRFSGRQFSNSRSEMNVSTLELGDSALYLCASSLARNEQFFGPGTRLTVL.